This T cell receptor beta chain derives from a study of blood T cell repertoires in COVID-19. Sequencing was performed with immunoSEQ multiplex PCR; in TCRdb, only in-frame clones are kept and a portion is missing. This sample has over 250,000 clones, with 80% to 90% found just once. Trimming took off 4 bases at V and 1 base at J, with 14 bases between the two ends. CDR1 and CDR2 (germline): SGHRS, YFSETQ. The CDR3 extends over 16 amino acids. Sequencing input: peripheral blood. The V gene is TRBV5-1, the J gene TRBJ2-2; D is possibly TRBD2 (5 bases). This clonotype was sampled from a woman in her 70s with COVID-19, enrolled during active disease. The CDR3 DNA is TGCGCCAGCAGCCCCGACCCCGAGGGGAACACCGGGGAGCTGTTTTTT. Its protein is CASSPDPEGNTGELFF.